This TCR beta chain was documented in a study of HIV-infected patients and healthy controls. This clonotype counts as medium-sized. The target antigen is unknown. Reverse transcription used around 500 ng RNA and constant-region primers for alpha and beta. Alpha and beta chain libraries were made separately by chain-specific third strand synthesis with multiplexing indices. TCRdb itself ran the 5' RACE reads through MiXCR, one entry per CDR3 protein. The sample holds 8,000 to 13,000 distinct CDR3 sequences; roughly 8% are singletons and the top ten take roughly 3.6%. The study's findings and limits: In HIV-infected patients, the apparent post-therapy Gini index recovery did not replicate in size-matched data. Compared with controls, mean Gini indices were significantly raised in HIV-infected repertoires, possibly indicating oligoclonality. CMV-associated CDR3s mostly grew nonsignificantly during therapy, while HIV-associated CDR3s declined significantly.

All unsorted peripheral T cells were captured because whole blood was used without fractionation. Germline CDR1 SGHVS, CDR2 FNYEAQ. The CDR3 has 14 residues. The V gene end was trimmed by 1 base and the J gene end by 7 bases; junction bases not matched to a gene: 5. This TCR was sampled from an adult in good health. The V and J genes are TRBV7-6 and TRBJ2-7; TRBD2 matches at 9 bases. The sequenced sample was blood. CDR3 bases: TGTGCCAGCAGCTTAGACGGACTAGCGACAGAGCAGTACTTC. It codes for CASSLDGLATEQYF.